The sequence of this T cell receptor (beta chain) was determined in a study of response to subunit inactivated influenza vaccine. Study-wide findings and caveats: The authors suggested that every seasonal influenza vaccination recruits few new T cells.

The V end was cut by 0 bases, the J end by 5 bases, with 16 bases between. Germline assignment: CDR1 DFQATT and CDR2 SNEGSKA (reference sequence). This CDR3 comprises 15 residues. This clonotype has just a few counts. The antigen is undetermined. TCRdb redid the calling of the RT-PCR reads with MiXCR, one entry per CDR3 protein. Here the sample spans hundreds of thousands of distinct CDR3 sequences, 14% being singletons. This receptor was obtained from a man over 45 who received an inactivated influenza vaccine. Sequencing was performed on PBMCs from blood, taken approximately 15 days before vaccination. The chain recombines TRBV20-1 with TRBJ2-5, with D perhaps matching TRBD1 (6 bases). The DNA of the CDR3 is TGCAGTGCTAGAGATGTGGACAGTTCAAGCGAGACCCAGTACTTC. It codes for CSARDVDSSSETQYF.